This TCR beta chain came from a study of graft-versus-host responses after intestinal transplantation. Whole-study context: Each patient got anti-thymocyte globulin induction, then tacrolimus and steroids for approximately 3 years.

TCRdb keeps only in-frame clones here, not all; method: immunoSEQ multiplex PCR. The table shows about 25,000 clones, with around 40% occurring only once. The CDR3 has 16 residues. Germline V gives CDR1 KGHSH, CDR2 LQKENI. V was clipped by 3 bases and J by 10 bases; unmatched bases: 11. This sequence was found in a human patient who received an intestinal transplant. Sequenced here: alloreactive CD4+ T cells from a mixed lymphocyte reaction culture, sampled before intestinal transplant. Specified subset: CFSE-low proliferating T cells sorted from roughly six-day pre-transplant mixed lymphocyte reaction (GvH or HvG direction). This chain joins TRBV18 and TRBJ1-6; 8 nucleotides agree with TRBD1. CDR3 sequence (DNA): TGTGCCAGCTCACCTCGCTTAGGACAGGGAGGATCACCCCTCCACTTT. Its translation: CASSPRLGQGGSPLHF.